The T cell receptor (beta chain) under discussion was sequenced for a study of shared clonotypes between healthy human individuals. The assay was run at deep level. The team ran DNA from unsorted PBMCs on ten immunoSEQ deep assay plates for sequencing. Original methodology: Filtering was not the same, since immunoSEQ gave junction-only sequences without quality scores. The method was immunoSEQ multiplex PCR; TCRdb's version includes in-frame clones alone and lacks a portion of them. V and J calls and clone size follow that table, whereas D and trimming were derived from the DNA. The table includes around 430,000 clones, 70% to 80% detected once. To note about this clone: No antigen is known for it.

Study-wide results and limits: The sampled material consisted only of blood, and tissue repertoires are likely to differ.

Looked up from germline, CDR1 is SEHNR and CDR2 is FQNEAQ (reference sequence). V was clipped by 4 bases and J by 3 bases; unmatched bases: 7. The CDR3 has 16 residues. The V call is TRBV7-9, the J call TRBJ1-5, with 9 bases aligning to TRBD1. Sequencing was done on a sample of PBMCs. This receptor was taken from a woman between 40 and 55 years old in good health. Some clones in this sample may be carry-over from other donors' samples. This CDR3 is CASSSIGQGYNQPQHF. CDR3 coding DNA: TGTGCCAGCAGCTCGATAGGACAGGGGTACAATCAGCCCCAGCATTTT. Together with reference TRBV7-9 and TRBJ1-5, the CDR3 gives the full variable domain: DTGVSQNPRHKITKRGQNVTFRCDPISEHNRLYWYRQTLGQGPEFLTYFQNEAQLEKSRLLSDRFSAERPKGSFSTLEIQRTEQGDSAMYLCASSSIGQGYNQPQHFGDGTRLSIL.